These 7 T cell receptor beta chains were sequenced from one sample in a study of cytomegalovirus exposure and HLA in healthy donors. The PCR was carried out with 60 Vbeta primers and 13 Jbeta primers. This table comes from immunoSEQ multiplex PCR, and its TCRdb copy is limited to in-frame clones, with some not included. The sample has more than 80,000 clones; 86% are singletons. The material sequenced was PBMCs. The receptors derive from a man aged 25-45 years in good health and CMV-seropositive.

The chain joins TRBV4-2 to TRBJ2-7; D perhaps matches TRBD1 (6 bases). Germline values: CDR1 LGHNA, CDR2 YNFKEQ. Deletions cut 0 bases from V and 2 bases from J, with 11 bases between. This CDR3 has 15 amino acids. CDR3 in amino acids: CASSQDPAGAYEQYF. Here the CDR3 DNA reads TGTGCCAGCAGCCAAGATCCCGCAGGGGCCTACGAGCAGTACTTC.

CDR3 sequence reads: CASSTQGKDGYTF. The CDR3 DNA reads TGTGCCAGCAGCACCCAGGGGAAAGATGGCTACACCTTC. V and J are TRBV5-6 and TRBJ1-2; TRBD1 might be the D (6 bases). Germline V gene data show CDR1 as SGHDT and CDR2 as YYEEEE. The V end was cut by 4 bases, the J end by 6 bases, with 13 bases between. The CDR3 extends over 13 amino acids.

The chain couples TRBV7-8 to TRBJ1-4; TRBD1 agrees at 7 bases. V lost 4 bases, J lost 5 bases, and 7 bases stayed unmatched. Germline assignment: CDR1 SGHVS and CDR2 FQNEAQ. The CDR3 totals 15 residues. In nucleotides, the CDR3 is TGTGCCAGCAGCTCTCCGGGACAGCCAAATGAAAAACTGTTTTTT. Its protein is CASSSPGQPNEKLFF.

The rearrangement links TRBV2 to TRBJ2-7; maybe TRBD2 (5 bases). Germline CDR1 is SNHLY and CDR2 is FYNNEI. This CDR3 contains 14 residues. Trimming took off 4 bases at V and 2 bases at J, with 12 bases between the two ends. CDR3 residues: CASSVELGTYEQYF. DNA of the CDR3: TGTGCCAGCAGTGTGGAACTAGGGACCTACGAGCAGTACTTC. Drawing the rest from reference TRBV2 and TRBJ2-7, the complete variable domain is EPEVTQTPSHQVTQMGQEVILRCVPISNHLYFYWYRQILGQKVEFLVSFYNNEISEKSEIFDDQFSVERPDGSNFTLKIRSTKLEDSAMYFCASSVELGTYEQYFGPGTRLTVT.

V gene TRBV28 combines with J gene TRBJ2-7, with D perhaps TRBD1 (6 bases). There are 15 residues in the CDR3. V gave up 7 bases and J gave up 2 bases, with 18 bases separating them. Germline CDR1 and CDR2: MDHEN and SYDVKM. CDR3 sequence reads: CASTLLTGPTYEQYF. CDR3 nucleotide sequence: TGTGCCAGCACCCTTCTCACAGGGCCCACCTACGAGCAGTACTTC.

The chain recombines TRBV19 with TRBJ2-1; TRBD2 agrees at 7 bases. Germline assignment: CDR1 LNHDA and CDR2 SQIVND (reference sequence). The ends lost 5 bases at V and 9 bases at J; junction bases unmatched: 10. The length of the CDR3 is 14 residues. Here the CDR3 reads CASSDQSGISEQFF. DNA for the CDR3: TGTGCCAGTAGTGACCAAAGCGGGATAAGTGAGCAGTTCTTC.

This chain joins TRBV19 and TRBJ2-3; D unclear. Germline CDR1 LNHDA, CDR2 SQIVND (reference sequence). This CDR3 has 16 amino acids. V was pared by 1 base and J by 0 bases, with 11 bases between. CDR3 bases: TGTGCCAGTAGTATAGGATTGACAACTAGCACAGATACGCAGTATTTT. This codes for CASSIGLTTSTDTQYF. The full variable domain, its missing parts supplied by reference TRBV19 and TRBJ2-3, is DGGITQSPKYLFRKEGQNVTLSCEQNLNHDAMYWYRQDPGQGLRLIYYSQIVNDFQKGDIAEGYSVSREKKESFPLTVTSAQKNPTAFYLCASSIGLTTSTDTQYFGPGTRLTVL.